Listed below are T cell receptor beta chains from one sample, sequenced in a study of cytomegalovirus exposure and HLA in healthy donors. This table comes from immunoSEQ multiplex PCR, and its TCRdb copy is limited to in-frame clones, with some not included. This sample has over 150,000 clones, with 65% to 85% found just once. Material for sequencing was PBMCs. Receptors originate from a young woman in good health and CMV-seronegative. CDR3s leave out the opening cysteine and the closing phenylalanine or tryptophan. Each record gives: V gene, J gene, CDR3 protein.

>TRBV5-4|TRBJ1-1
ASSLVRGRDTEAF
>TRBV10-3|TRBJ2-7
AISDQGAHEQY
>TRBV6-4|TRBJ1-3
ASSLGAGNTIY
>TRBV29-1|TRBJ2-3
SVYERALADTQY
>TRBV5-1|TRBJ2-5
ASRGGVAGGETQY
>TRBV19|TRBJ1-5
ASSIGTGGNQPQH
>TRBV10-3|TRBJ1-2
AISEGRGQLGYT
>TRBV19|TRBJ1-2
ASSVRTSYGYT
>TRBV28|TRBJ1-2
ASRPGTGVYGYT
>TRBV29-1|TRBJ2-7
SVAFGLAGSYEQY
>TRBV6-6|TRBJ2-1
ASSYKGYNEQF
>TRBV5-6|TRBJ2-3
ASSRTSGREVADTQY
>TRBV7-2|TRBJ2-7
ASRGTSGIYEQY
>TRBV5-1|TRBJ2-2
ASSLADRVITGELF
>TRBV25-1|TRBJ2-1
ASSDGTSGRVNEQF
>TRBV15|TRBJ2-7
ATSRGYISGPSDEQY
>TRBV29-1|TRBJ2-7
SVVMTGFYEQY
>TRBV7-9|TRBJ2-1
ASSLSGASGSDEQF
>TRBV6-1|TRBJ2-7
ASSEFSGTYEQY
>TRBV9|TRBJ1-2
ASSTGQNYGYT
>TRBV2|TRBJ1-2
ASMETDYGYT
>TRBV28|TRBJ1-4
ASSSGTVNEKLF
>TRBV5-1|TRBJ1-2
ASSLAPGGNYGYT
>TRBV7-2|TRBJ1-2
ASSPTGFGRGYT
>TRBV19|TRBJ2-7
ASLGTENYEQY
>TRBV6-1|TRBJ2-3
ASRDSGTDTQY
>TRBV27|TRBJ2-7
ASSLVRGLTYEQY
>TRBV6-5|TRBJ1-5
ASSFNRESGNQPQH
>TRBV5-1|TRBJ2-7
ASSGQMSSYEQY
>TRBV29-1|TRBJ2-5
SVVSRGAETQY
>TRBV5-1|TRBJ2-1
ASSLSSGRGDNEQF
>TRBV5-1|TRBJ1-1
ASSLAPGAEAF
>TRBV29-1|TRBJ1-2
SVATGTLLGRGYT
>TRBV7-9|TRBJ1-2
ASSSGYGYGYT
>TRBV28|TRBJ1-6
ASTDKSHSPLH
>TRBV2|TRBJ2-7
ASSEGTSGTYEQY
>TRBV5-1|TRBJ1-6
ASSFVGGERSPLH
>TRBV7-9|TRBJ2-1
ASSRRGLAGSYNEQF
>TRBV4-1|TRBJ2-5
ASSLQGAVETQY
>TRBV18|TRBJ1-1
ASSPRLRSLDTEAF
>TRBV27|TRBJ2-6
ASGDRAAGANVLT
>TRBV7-9|TRBJ1-5
SSKRGGGNQPQH
>TRBV27|TRBJ2-6
ASSLFSQGTGFSAGANVLT
>TRBV28|TRBJ1-6
ASSLGGEGMAPLH
>TRBV28|TRBJ1-1
ASSLRSGQGTEAF
>TRBV19|TRBJ1-2
ASSRGAGGYT
>TRBV19|TRBJ1-1
ASSTETGGTEAF
>TRBV9|TRBJ1-1
ASSVLGQNTEAF
>TRBV28|TRBJ1-4
ASSLKPEVKLF
>TRBV5-1|TRBJ2-6
ASSTQDSGANVLT
>TRBV6-4|TRBJ2-3
ASSDGGTSTDTQY
>TRBV6-5|TRBJ2-7
ASRGTGSYEQY
>TRBV28|TRBJ2-7
ASSFIYYEQY